This T cell receptor (beta chain) originates from a study of T cell responses to AZD1222 COVID-19 vaccine. The ends were cut back, 2 bases at V and 6 bases at J, with 12 bases in the middle. Germline lookup yields CDR1 SGHDT and CDR2 YYEEEE. This CDR3 region has 13 residues. TCRdb's copy holds only in-frame clones and misses some; the assay was immunoSEQ multiplex PCR. The table lists some 150,000 clones, around 90% of them singletons. The origin of this receptor is an adult in good health. The V call is TRBV5-6, the J call TRBJ2-7, with D possibly being TRBD2 (7 bases). The source material was peripheral blood, sampled on day 0 of AZD1222 vaccination. The DNA for the CDR3 is TGTGCCAGCAGCTTAGGGGAGGGGGGCGAGCAGTACTTC. Translation: CASSLGEGGEQYF. Full variable domain (missing parts from reference TRBV5-6 and TRBJ2-7): DAGVTQSPTHLIKTRGQQVTLRCSPKSGHDTVSWYQQALGQGPQFIFQYYEEEERQRGNFPDRFSGHQFPNYSSELNVNALLLGDSALYLCASSLGEGGEQYFGPGTRLTVT.